The next 15 T cell receptor beta chains were all read from a single sample in a study of cytomegalovirus exposure and HLA in healthy donors. This PCR relied on a set of 60 Vbeta primers and 13 Jbeta primers. Assay used: immunoSEQ multiplex PCR; TCRdb lists only in-frame clones, some missing. The sample includes 150,000 to 200,000 clones, 78% of them seen just once. Specimen: PBMCs. The receptors were gathered from a woman in her 30s in good health and CMV-seropositive.

This clone was found a few times. The rearrangement uses TRBV5-4 and TRBJ2-7; D is possibly TRBD1 (5 bases). There are 15 residues in the CDR3. V was cut by 0 bases and J by 4 bases, with 14 bases left in between. The germline V gene has CDR1 SGHNT and CDR2 YYREEE (reference sequence). In DNA, the CDR3 is TGTGCCAGCAGCTTGGCAGGGATGGAGTCTTACGAGCAGTACTTC. It is translated as CASSLAGMESYEQYF.

The V call is TRBV11-3, the J call TRBJ2-1; 8 bases fit TRBD2. CDR3 length: 15 residues. Germline loops: CDR1 SGHNT, CDR2 YENEEA. J was trimmed by 3 bases and V by 5 bases; bases with no gene match: 6. The CDR3 bases are TGTGCCAGCAGCCGCGGGGGGATAAACTACAATGAGCAGTTCTTC. As protein: CASSRGGINYNEQFF.

The rearrangement links TRBV5-1 to TRBJ1-4; D is possibly TRBD1 (6 bases). The CDR3 length is 15 residues. CDR1 SGHRS and CDR2 YFSETQ come from the germline V gene. V was trimmed by 1 base and J by 4 bases, leaving 11 bases between them. Here the CDR3 reads CASSLQGNGNEKLFF. CDR3 in DNA: TGCGCCAGCAGCTTGCAGGGGAACGGTAATGAAAAACTGTTTTTT. Supplemented by reference TRBV5-1 and TRBJ1-4, the full variable domain reads KAGVTQTPRYLIKTRGQQVTLSCSPISGHRSVSWYQQTPGQGLQFLFEYFSETQRNKGNFPGRFSGRQFSNSRSEMNVSTLELGDSALYLCASSLQGNGNEKLFFGSGTQLSVL.

The CDR3, as DNA: TGCGCCAGCAGGGACAGGGGGAGTTATGAAGCTTTCTTT. Protein: CASRDRGSYEAFF. V is TRBV4-3 and J is TRBJ1-1; 10 nucleotides match TRBD1. The germline V gene has CDR1 LGHNA and CDR2 YSLEER. The CDR3 runs to 13 residues. The V and J ends lost 6 bases and 7 bases, in that order; junction bases with no gene match: 5.

The rearrangement links TRBV4-2 to TRBJ2-2; the D gene is possibly TRBD2 (6 bases). V dropped 0 bases and J dropped 6 bases, with 8 bases sitting between them. Per germline, CDR1 LGHNA and CDR2 YNFKEQ. The CDR3 runs 14 residues. The CDR3: CASSQDGEAGELFF. The CDR3 bases are TGTGCCAGCAGCCAAGATGGGGAGGCCGGGGAGCTGTTTTTT.

This chain uses TRBV5-1 with TRBJ1-4; a weak D match, TRBD1 (5 bases). Germline-derived CDR1 and CDR2 are SGHRS and YFSETQ. This CDR3 spans 14 amino acids. V was pared by 3 bases and J by 3 bases, with 9 bases between. This CDR3 is CASSSGQANEKLFF. The CDR3 DNA is TGCGCCAGCAGCTCTGGACAAGCTAATGAAAAACTGTTTTTT.

The chain uses TRBV15 and TRBJ2-1; 8 nucleotides match TRBD1. Per the germline V gene, CDR1 is LNHNV and CDR2 is YYDKDF (reference sequence). J gave up 0 bases and V 8 bases, and 3 bases lay outside the gene matches. This CDR3 has 14 residues. The CDR3 DNA reads as TGTGCCACCCAAGACAGGGGCTCCTACAATGAGCAGTTCTTC. The encoded protein is CATQDRGSYNEQFF.

This clone was seen a few times. The chain employs TRBV19 and TRBJ2-7; 8 bases are shared with TRBD2. Germline V lookup: CDR1 LNHDA, CDR2 SQIVND (reference sequence). After removal of 11 bases from V and 3 bases from J, the junction contained 9 bases not matched to a gene. CDR3 length equals 13 residues. As DNA, the CDR3 is TGTGCCCTAAGGGCGGGGGGCTTCTACGAGCAGTACTTC. Its translation: CALRAGGFYEQYF.

V and J are TRBV19 and TRBJ2-2; 9 bases align to TRBD2. The J segment lost 3 bases and the V segment lost 0 bases, leaving 8 bases of the junction unmatched. Germline CDR1 is LNHDA and CDR2 is SQIVND (reference sequence). This CDR3 is built from 18 residues. The CDR3 here is CASSIDPTVAGDTGELFF. In DNA form, the CDR3 reads TGTGCCAGTAGTATAGACCCCACAGTAGCGGGAGACACCGGGGAGCTGTTTTTT.

This clone was detected only a few times. The chain uses TRBV7-9 and TRBJ2-1, with TRBD1 matching 9 bases. Trimming cost V 3 bases and J 9 bases; bases outside gene matches: 6. This CDR3 has 14 residues. Germline V lookup: CDR1 SEHNR, CDR2 FQNEAQ (reference sequence). The CDR3 DNA sequence: TGTGCCAGCAGCTTTGCACAGGGGGCGATTGAGCAGTTCTTC. Translating it yields CASSFAQGAIEQFF.

This chain uses TRBV13 with TRBJ2-1; 7 nucleotides agree with TRBD2. Germline V gives CDR1 PRHDT, CDR2 FYEKMQ (reference sequence). The trim removed 1 base at V and 9 bases at J, leaving 6 bases unmatched. This CDR3 is built from 14 residues. The CDR3 loop is CASSLESGTGEQFF. DNA of the CDR3: TGTGCCAGCAGCTTAGAAAGCGGGACCGGTGAGCAGTTCTTC.

This sequence joins TRBV27 and TRBJ2-3; D not resolved. CDR1 is MNHEY and CDR2 is SMNVEV in the germline V gene (reference sequence). CDR3 size: 12 residues. The V end lost 5 bases, the J end lost 2 bases, and 5 bases lay between the germline ends. The CDR3 bases are TGTGCCAGCAGTCCAAACACAGATACGCAGTATTTT. Translation: CASSPNTDTQYF.

This clone has only one observation. The chain employs TRBV18 and TRBJ1-1; 8 nucleotides match TRBD1. Germline CDR1 KGHSH, CDR2 LQKENI. Trimming cost V 3 bases and J 0 bases; bases outside gene matches: 6. The CDR3 runs to 16 residues. The CDR3 DNA is TGTGCCAGCTCACCGTATCGGGACAGGCTGAACACTGAAGCTTTCTTT. Its protein product is CASSPYRDRLNTEAFF.

The chain uses TRBV4-3 and TRBJ1-2; no clear D. This CDR3 is 13 amino acids long. The V end was cut by 4 bases, the J end by 6 bases, with 12 bases between. Germline CDR1 is LGHNA and CDR2 is YSLEER. CDR3 region: CASSRTLADGYTF. The CDR3 region has the DNA TGCGCCAGCAGCCGGACCCTAGCAGATGGCTACACCTTC.

CDR3 DNA: TGTGCCAGCAGCCCGTGGGCACATTACGAGCAGTACTTC. This gives the protein CASSPWAHYEQYF. This rearrangement joins TRBV14 to TRBJ2-7; no reliable D call. Germline assignment: CDR1 SGHDN and CDR2 FVKESK. Trimming pared 4 bases from V and 4 bases from J, leaving 11 bases between. The CDR3 contains 13 residues.